The clone carrying this T cell receptor beta chain was seen a handful of times. Profiling relied on immunoSEQ multiplex PCR, and the TCRdb table lists in-frame clones only, not all of them. The sample has approximately 30,000 clones; 70% to 90% are singletons. The data are from a study of T cells in tuberculosis. Looking at the study overall: A South African cohort included IGRA-negative adolescents, latently infected IGRA-positive adolescents and adults with active tuberculosis.

The time point here: new active TB diagnosis, blood taken before or within 7 days of starting treatment. The source was PBMCs, collected at tuberculosis diagnosis. This sequence was found in an adult with tuberculosis.

The CDR3 sequence is CASSVGGEAYNEQFF. CDR3 DNA sequence: TGTGCCAGCAGCGTAGGGGGGGAGGCCTACAATGAGCAGTTCTTC. The chain combines TRBV9 with TRBJ2-1; D might be TRBD2 (6 bases). Trimming took off 0 bases at V and 2 bases at J, with 9 bases between the two ends. CDR3 length: 15 residues. Per germline, CDR1 SGDLS and CDR2 YYNGEE.